What follows are 14 T cell receptor beta chains derived from one specimen sequenced in a study of shared clonotypes between healthy human individuals. Positive CCR7 selection of CD45RO-negative cells yielded the naive CD8 cells, and terminally differentiated effector memory CD45RA+ cells were excluded. Clones were sequenced by immunoSEQ multiplex PCR, and TCRdb holds only the in-frame ones, with some missing. The table records roughly 2,000,000 clones, approximately 92% of them present only once. The sequencing sample was made of naive CD8+ T cells from PBMCs. The receptor source for this set is a man between 18 and 35 years old in good health. Some clones in this sample may be carry-over from other donors' samples.

The rearrangement joins TRBV28 to TRBJ1-3; D is unresolved. Trimming removed 5 bases from V and 4 bases from J, with 21 bases in between. Germline V gives CDR1 MDHEN, CDR2 SYDVKM. The CDR3 runs 17 residues. CDR3 coding DNA: TGTGCCAGCAGTACTCTTAGAGAGGCGCCTCGAGGAAACACCATATATTTT. Translated, it gives CASSTLREAPRGNTIYF.

The V gene is TRBV7-8, the J gene TRBJ2-7; 10 nucleotides agree with TRBD1. Germline V gene data show CDR1 as SGHVS and CDR2 as FQNEAQ. The V gene end was trimmed by 2 bases and the J gene end by 5 bases; junction bases not matched to a gene: 9. CDR3 length: 16 amino acids. For the CDR3, the DNA is TGTGCCAGCAGCTTACTCTTATGGGACAGGGGTAACGAGCAGTACTTC. Its translation: CASSLLLWDRGNEQYF. Full variable domain (rest looked up from reference TRBV7-8 and TRBJ2-7): GAGVSQSPRYKVAKRGQDVALRCDPISGHVSLFWYQQALGQGPEFLTYFQNEAQLDKSGLPSDRFFAERPEGSVSTLKIQRTQQEDSAVYLCASSLLLWDRGNEQYFGPGTRLTVT.

CDR3 in amino acids: CATSSRIRASYNEQFF. The CDR3 DNA reads TGTGCCACCAGCAGTCGCATACGGGCGTCCTACAATGAGCAGTTCTTC. This chain connects TRBV15 to TRBJ2-1, with D hard to call. V dropped 3 bases and J dropped 1 base, with 13 bases sitting between them. The CDR3 contains 16 residues. Germline V gene data show CDR1 as LNHNV and CDR2 as YYDKDF (reference sequence).

V and J are TRBV28 and TRBJ2-3; 11 positions match TRBD2. With 8 bases clipped from V and 5 bases from J, the junction kept 9 bases outside the gene matches. CDR3 length equals 15 residues. Germline lookup yields CDR1 MDHEN and CDR2 SYDVKM. The CDR3 sequence is CASRIAGGPIDTQYF. CDR3 DNA: TGTGCCAGCCGAATAGCGGGAGGGCCGATAGATACGCAGTATTTT.

V gene TRBV5-5 combines with J gene TRBJ1-4; D is uncertain. V dropped 4 bases and J dropped 2 bases, with 9 bases sitting between them. CDR3 length: 14 residues. Germline V gives CDR1 SGHKS, CDR2 YYEKEE (reference sequence). CDR3 bases: TGTGCCAGCAGCCCGACGGCCACTAATGAAAAACTGTTTTTT. It translates to CASSPTATNEKLFF. The full variable domain, with the rest looked up from reference TRBV5-5 and TRBJ1-4, is DAGVTQSPTHLIKTRGQQVTLRCSPISGHKSVSWYQQVLGQGPQFIFQYYEKEERGRGNFPDRFSARQFPNYSSELNVNALLLGDSALYLCASSPTATNEKLFFGSGTQLSVL.

The V and J genes are TRBV5-1 and TRBJ2-1; 10 bases match TRBD2. CDR1 SGHRS and CDR2 YFSETQ come from the germline V gene. V lost 0 bases to trimming and J lost 7 bases; unmatched junction nucleotides: 7. The CDR3 covers 16 residues. This chain's CDR3 is CASSLDSSGRENEQFF. The CDR3 DNA reads TGCGCCAGCAGCTTGGACTCGAGCGGGAGGGAGAATGAGCAGTTCTTC.

The chain uses TRBV9 and TRBJ2-7; TRBD1 is a possible D gene (6 bases). V dropped 3 bases and J dropped 4 bases, with 14 bases sitting between them. Germline-derived CDR1 and CDR2 are SGDLS and YYNGEE. CDR3 size: 14 residues. CDR3 residues: CASSAGNTGYEQYF. For the CDR3, the DNA is TGTGCCAGCAGCGCAGGAAATACAGGGTACGAGCAGTACTTC.

This clone showed up just once. Within the sample, other DNA sequences also encode this same CDR3. The chain joins TRBV19 to TRBJ2-1; TRBD2 matches at 16 bases. CDR3 length equals 15 residues. Unmatched junction bases numbered 2, after V lost 8 bases and J lost 4 bases. Germline CDR1 reads LNHDA; CDR2 reads SQIVND (reference sequence). The CDR3: CASSGLAGGYNEQFF. The CDR3 bases are TGTGCCAGTTCGGGACTAGCGGGAGGGTACAATGAGCAGTTCTTC.

V and J are TRBV27 and TRBJ2-7; 7 positions match TRBD1. CDR1 and CDR2 (germline): MNHEY, SMNVEV (reference sequence). V lost 7 bases and J lost 6; bases outside the gene matches: 15. The CDR3 totals 15 residues. Written as DNA, the CDR3 is TGTGCCAGCACCAAAACCGGGACAGCAAGACCCGAGCAGTACTTC. Protein sequence: CASTKTGTARPEQYF.

The genes are TRBV5-1 and TRBJ1-1; maybe TRBD1 (5 bases). Germline CDR1 and CDR2: SGHRS and YFSETQ. Trimming cost V 2 bases and J 1 base, with 12 bases left between them. This CDR3 comprises 15 residues. CDR3 sequence reads: CASSFYFGGNTEAFF. Written as DNA, the CDR3 is TGCGCCAGCAGCTTTTATTTTGGGGGGAACACTGAAGCTTTCTTT.

This chain links TRBV7-9 with TRBJ2-3; D remains unclear. V gave up 4 bases and J gave up 5 bases, with 19 bases separating them. The germline V gene has CDR1 SEHNR and CDR2 FQNEAQ (reference sequence). This CDR3 contains 16 residues. The CDR3 DNA is TGTGCCAGCAGCTCCTCAATGACCACCCTTGTAGATACGCAGTATTTT. Protein: CASSSSMTTLVDTQYF. The variable domain in full, with the rest retrieved from reference TRBV7-9 and TRBJ2-3, is DTGVSQNPRHKITKRGQNVTFRCDPISEHNRLYWYRQTLGQGPEFLTYFQNEAQLEKSRLLSDRFSAERPKGSFSTLEIQRTEQGDSAMYLCASSSSMTTLVDTQYFGPGTRLTVL.

The J gene is TRBJ1-2, the V gene TRBV14; the D is unclear. The CDR3 spans 13 residues. V dropped 1 base and J dropped 8 bases, with 11 bases sitting between them. From germline, CDR1 is SGHDN and CDR2 FVKESK. CDR3 DNA sequence: TGTGCCAGCAGCCAAGGGCTTGTAGACGGCTACACCTTC. This gives the protein CASSQGLVDGYTF.

V is TRBV6-4 and J is TRBJ1-1; 7 positions agree with TRBD1. CDR3 length: 14 amino acids. From germline, CDR1 is MRHNA and CDR2 SNTAGT. Trimming took 6 bases from V and 1 from J; bases not matched to a gene: 5. The CDR3 loop reads CASRAQGTNTEAFF. CDR3 sequence (DNA): TGTGCCAGCAGGGCACAGGGGACGAACACTGAAGCTTTCTTT.

The chain carries TRBV28 and TRBJ1-5, with a weak D call TRBD1 (6 bases). The CDR3 spans 14 residues. V was shortened by 6 bases and J by 7 bases, with 16 bases between the two germline ends. Germline values: CDR1 MDHEN, CDR2 SYDVKM. As DNA, the CDR3 is TGTGCCAGCAGCACGGACAGATGGGCGCAGCCCCAGCATTTT. Encoded protein: CASSTDRWAQPQHF.